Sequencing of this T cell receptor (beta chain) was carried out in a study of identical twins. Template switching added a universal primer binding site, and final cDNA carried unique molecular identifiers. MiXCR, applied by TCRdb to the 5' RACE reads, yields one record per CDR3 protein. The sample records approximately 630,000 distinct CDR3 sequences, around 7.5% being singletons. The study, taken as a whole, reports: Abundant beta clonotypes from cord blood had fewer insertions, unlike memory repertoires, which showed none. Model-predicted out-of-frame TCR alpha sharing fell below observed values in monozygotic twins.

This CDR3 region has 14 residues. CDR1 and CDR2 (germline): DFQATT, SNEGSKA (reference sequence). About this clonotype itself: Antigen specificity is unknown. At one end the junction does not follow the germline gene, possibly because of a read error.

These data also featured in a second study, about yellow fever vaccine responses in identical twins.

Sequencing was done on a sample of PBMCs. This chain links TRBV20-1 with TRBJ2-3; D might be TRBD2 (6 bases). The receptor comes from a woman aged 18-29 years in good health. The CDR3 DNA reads TGCGGTGCTAGAGGGATTCCTAGCGCAGATACGCAGTATTTT. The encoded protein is CGARGIPSADTQYF.